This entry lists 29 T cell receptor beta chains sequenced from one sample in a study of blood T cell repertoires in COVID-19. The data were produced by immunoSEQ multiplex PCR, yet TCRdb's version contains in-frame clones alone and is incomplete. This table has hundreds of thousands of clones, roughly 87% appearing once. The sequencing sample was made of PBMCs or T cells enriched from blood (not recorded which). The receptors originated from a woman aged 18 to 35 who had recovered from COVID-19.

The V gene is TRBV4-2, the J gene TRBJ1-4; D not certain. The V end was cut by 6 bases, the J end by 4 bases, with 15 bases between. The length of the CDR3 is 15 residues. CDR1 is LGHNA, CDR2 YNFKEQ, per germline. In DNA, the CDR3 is TGTGCCAGCAGGCCACCTGAGGGTGTTAATGAAAAACTGTTTTTT. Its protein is CASRPPEGVNEKLFF.

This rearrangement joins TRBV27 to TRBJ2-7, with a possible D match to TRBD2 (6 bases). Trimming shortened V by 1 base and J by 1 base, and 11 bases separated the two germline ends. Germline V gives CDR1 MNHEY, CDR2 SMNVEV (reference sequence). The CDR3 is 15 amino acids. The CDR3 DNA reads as TGTGCCAGCAGTTTATACGGGGAGGAATCCTACGAGCAGTACTTC. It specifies CASSLYGEESYEQYF.

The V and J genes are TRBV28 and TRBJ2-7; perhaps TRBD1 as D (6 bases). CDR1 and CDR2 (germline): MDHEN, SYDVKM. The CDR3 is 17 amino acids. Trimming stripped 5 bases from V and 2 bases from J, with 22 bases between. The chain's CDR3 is CASSPILGHRAPYEQYF. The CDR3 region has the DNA TGTGCCAGCAGTCCTATCCTGGGACACCGAGCACCCTACGAGCAGTACTTC. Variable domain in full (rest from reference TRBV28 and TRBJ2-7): DVKVTQSSRYLVKRTGEKVFLECVQDMDHENMFWYRQDPGLGLRLIYFSYDVKMKEKGDIPEGYSVSREKKERFSLILESASTNQTSMYLCASSPILGHRAPYEQYFGPGTRLTVT.

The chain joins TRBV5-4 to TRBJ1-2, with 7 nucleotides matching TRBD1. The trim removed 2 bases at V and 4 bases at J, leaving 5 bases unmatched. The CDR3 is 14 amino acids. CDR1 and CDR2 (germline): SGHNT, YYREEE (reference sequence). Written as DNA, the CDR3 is TGTGCCAGCAGCTTAGCAGGGGACAGCTATGGCTACACCTTC. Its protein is CASSLAGDSYGYTF.

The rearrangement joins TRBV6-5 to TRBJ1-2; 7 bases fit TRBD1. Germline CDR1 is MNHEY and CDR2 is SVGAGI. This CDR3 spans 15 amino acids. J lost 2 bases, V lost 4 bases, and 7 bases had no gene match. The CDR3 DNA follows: TGTGCCAGCAGTTCCCAATCACAGGGGAACTATGGCTACACCTTC. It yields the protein CASSSQSQGNYGYTF.

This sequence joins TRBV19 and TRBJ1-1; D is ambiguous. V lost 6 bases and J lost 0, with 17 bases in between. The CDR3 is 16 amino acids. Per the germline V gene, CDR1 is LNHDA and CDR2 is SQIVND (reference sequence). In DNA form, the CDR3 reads TGTGCCAGTAGGAGGGTCACTATAAGCTTGAACACTGAAGCTTTCTTT. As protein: CASRRVTISLNTEAFF.

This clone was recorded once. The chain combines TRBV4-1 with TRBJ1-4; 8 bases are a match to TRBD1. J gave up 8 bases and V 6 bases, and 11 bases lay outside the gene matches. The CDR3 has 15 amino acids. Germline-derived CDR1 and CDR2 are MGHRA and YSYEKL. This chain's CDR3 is CASSGPDRAQEKLFF. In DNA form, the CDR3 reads TGCGCCAGCAGTGGACCGGACAGGGCACAAGAAAAACTGTTTTTT.

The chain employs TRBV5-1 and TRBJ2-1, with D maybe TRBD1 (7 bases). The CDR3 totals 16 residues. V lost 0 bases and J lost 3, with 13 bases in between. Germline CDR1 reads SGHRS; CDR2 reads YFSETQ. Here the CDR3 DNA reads TGCGCCAGCAGCTTGGGGCAGGGGGGACTCTACAATGAGCAGTTCTTC. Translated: CASSLGQGGLYNEQFF.

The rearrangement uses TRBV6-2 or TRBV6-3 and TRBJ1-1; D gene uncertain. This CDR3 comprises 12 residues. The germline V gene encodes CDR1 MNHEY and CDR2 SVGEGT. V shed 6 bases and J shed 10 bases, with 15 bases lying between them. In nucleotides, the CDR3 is TGTGCCAGCAGCCAAACCATGAGTGGAGCTTTCTTT. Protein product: CASSQTMSGAFF.

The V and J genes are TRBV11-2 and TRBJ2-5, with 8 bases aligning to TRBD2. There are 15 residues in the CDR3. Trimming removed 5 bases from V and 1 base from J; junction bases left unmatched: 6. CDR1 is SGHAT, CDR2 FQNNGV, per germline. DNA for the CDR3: TGTGCCAGCAGCGCCAGCGGGAGTAGCCAAGAGACCCAGTACTTC. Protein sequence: CASSASGSSQETQYF.

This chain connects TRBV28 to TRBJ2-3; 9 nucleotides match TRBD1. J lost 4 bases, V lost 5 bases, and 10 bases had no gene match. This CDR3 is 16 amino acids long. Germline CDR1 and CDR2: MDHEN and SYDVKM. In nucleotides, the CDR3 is TGTGCCAGCAGTCCATCCGGGACAGGGCGACCAGATACGCAGTATTTT. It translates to CASSPSGTGRPDTQYF.

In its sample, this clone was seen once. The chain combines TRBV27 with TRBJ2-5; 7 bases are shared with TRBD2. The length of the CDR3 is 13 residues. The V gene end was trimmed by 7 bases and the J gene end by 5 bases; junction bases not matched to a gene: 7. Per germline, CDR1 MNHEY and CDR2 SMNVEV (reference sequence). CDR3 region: CASKLREEETQYF. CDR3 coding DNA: TGTGCCAGCAAACTACGGGAGGAGGAGACCCAGTACTTC.

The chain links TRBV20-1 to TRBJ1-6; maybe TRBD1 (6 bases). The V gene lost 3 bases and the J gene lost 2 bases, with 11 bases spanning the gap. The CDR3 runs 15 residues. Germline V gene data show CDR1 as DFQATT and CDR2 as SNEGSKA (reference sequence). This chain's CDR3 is CSASIGDTYNSPLHF. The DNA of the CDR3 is TGCAGTGCTAGTATAGGGGACACCTATAATTCACCCCTCCACTTT.

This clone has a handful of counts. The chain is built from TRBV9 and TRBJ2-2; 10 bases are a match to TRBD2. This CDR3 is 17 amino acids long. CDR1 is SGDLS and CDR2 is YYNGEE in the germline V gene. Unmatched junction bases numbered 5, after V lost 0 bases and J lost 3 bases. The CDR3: CASSVGGLAGDTGELFF. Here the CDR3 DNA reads TGTGCCAGCAGCGTAGGCGGGCTAGCGGGGGACACCGGGGAGCTGTTTTTT.

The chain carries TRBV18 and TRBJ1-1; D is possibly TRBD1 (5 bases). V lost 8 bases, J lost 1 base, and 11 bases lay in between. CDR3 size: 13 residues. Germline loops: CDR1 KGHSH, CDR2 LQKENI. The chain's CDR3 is CASHQGGNTEAFF. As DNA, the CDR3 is TGTGCCAGCCATCAGGGAGGGAACACTGAAGCTTTCTTT.

The CDR3 bases are TGTGCCAGCAGTTTCCGACTAGCGGGAAGCTACAATGAGCAGTTCTTC. Translated: CASSFRLAGSYNEQFF. The chain couples TRBV6-2 or TRBV6-3 to TRBJ2-1, with TRBD2 matching over 11 bases. The length of the CDR3 is 16 residues. V dropped 4 bases and J dropped 3; count of bases not matched to a gene: 5. Germline values: CDR1 MNHEY, CDR2 SVGEGT.

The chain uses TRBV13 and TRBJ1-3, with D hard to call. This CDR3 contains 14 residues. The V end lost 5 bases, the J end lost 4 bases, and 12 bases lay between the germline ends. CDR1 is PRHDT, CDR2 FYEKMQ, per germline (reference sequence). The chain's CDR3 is CASSIAGSGNTIYF. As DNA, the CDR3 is TGTGCCAGCAGCATCGCGGGCTCCGGAAACACCATATATTTT.

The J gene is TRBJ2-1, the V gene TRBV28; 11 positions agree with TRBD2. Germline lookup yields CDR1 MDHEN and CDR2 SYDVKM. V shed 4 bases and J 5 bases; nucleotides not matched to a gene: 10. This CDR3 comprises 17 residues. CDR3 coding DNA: TGTGCCAGCAGTTCACCAGGGACTAGCGGAGATAACAATGAGCAGTTCTTC. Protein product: CASSSPGTSGDNNEQFF.

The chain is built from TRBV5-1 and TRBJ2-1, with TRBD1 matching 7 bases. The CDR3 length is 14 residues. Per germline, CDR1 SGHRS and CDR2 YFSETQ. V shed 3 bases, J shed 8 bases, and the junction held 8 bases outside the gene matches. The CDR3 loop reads CASSSQQGWDEQFF. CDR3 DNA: TGCGCCAGCAGCTCTCAACAGGGGTGGGATGAGCAGTTCTTC.

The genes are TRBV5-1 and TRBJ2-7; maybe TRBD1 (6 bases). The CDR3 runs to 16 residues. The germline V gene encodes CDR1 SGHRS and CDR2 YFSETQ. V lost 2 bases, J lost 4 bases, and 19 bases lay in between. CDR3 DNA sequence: TGCGCCAGCAGCTTTGGGGGCAGGTCCGGTGGATACGAGCAGTACTTC. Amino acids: CASSFGGRSGGYEQYF.

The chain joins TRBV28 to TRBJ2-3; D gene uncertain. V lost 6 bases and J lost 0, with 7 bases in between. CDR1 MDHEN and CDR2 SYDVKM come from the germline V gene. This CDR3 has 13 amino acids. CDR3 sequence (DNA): TGTGCCAGCAGCCCGTCCAGCACAGATACGCAGTATTTT. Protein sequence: CASSPSSTDTQYF.

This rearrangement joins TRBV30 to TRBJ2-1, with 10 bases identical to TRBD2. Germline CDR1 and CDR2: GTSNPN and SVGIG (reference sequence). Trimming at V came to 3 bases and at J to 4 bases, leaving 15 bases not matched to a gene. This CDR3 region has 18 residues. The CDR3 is CAWSGVSSGGKFYNEQFF. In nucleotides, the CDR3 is TGTGCCTGGAGCGGAGTGTCTAGCGGGGGCAAATTTTACAATGAGCAGTTCTTC.

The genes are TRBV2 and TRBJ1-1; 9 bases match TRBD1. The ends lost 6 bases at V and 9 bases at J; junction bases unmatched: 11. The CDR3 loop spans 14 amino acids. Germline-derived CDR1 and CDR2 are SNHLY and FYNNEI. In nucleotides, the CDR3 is TGTGCCAGCAGCCTCCGGGACAGGGCTACGAAAGCTTTCTTT. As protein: CASSLRDRATKAFF.

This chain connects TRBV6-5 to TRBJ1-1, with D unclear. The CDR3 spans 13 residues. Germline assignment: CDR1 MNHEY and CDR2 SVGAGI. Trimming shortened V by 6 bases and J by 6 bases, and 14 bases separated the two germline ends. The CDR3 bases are TGTGCCAGCAGCCGCGGCGGGAGGGCTGAAGCTTTCTTT. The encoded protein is CASSRGGRAEAFF.

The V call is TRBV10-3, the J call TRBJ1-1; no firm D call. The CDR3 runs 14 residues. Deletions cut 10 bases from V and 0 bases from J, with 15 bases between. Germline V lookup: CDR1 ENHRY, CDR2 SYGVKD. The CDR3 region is CATVQYVMNTEAFF. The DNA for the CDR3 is TGTGCCACCGTACAGTACGTTATGAACACTGAAGCTTTCTTT.

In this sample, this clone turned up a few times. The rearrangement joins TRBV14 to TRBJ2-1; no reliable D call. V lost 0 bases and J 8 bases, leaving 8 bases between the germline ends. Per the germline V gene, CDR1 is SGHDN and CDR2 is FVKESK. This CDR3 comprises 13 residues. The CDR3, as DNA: TGTGCCAGCAGCCAAGATACCGGAGATGAGCAGTTCTTC. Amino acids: CASSQDTGDEQFF. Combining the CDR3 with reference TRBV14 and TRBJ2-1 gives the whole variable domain EAGVTQFPSHSVIEKGQTVTLRCDPISGHDNLYWYRRVMGKEIKFLLHFVKESKQDESGMPNNRFLAERTGGTYSTLKVQPAELEDSGVYFCASSQDTGDEQFFGPGTRLTVL.

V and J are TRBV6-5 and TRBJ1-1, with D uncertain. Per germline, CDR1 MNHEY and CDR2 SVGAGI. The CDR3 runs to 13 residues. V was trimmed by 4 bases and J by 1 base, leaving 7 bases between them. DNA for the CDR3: TGTGCCAGCAGTTGGGCCTCGAACACTGAAGCTTTCTTT. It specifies CASSWASNTEAFF.

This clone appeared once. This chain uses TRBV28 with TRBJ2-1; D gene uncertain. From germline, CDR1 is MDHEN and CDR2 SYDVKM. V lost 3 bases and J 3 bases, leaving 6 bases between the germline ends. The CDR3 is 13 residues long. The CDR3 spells CASSFASYNEQFF. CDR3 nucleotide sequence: TGTGCCAGCAGTTTCGCTAGCTACAATGAGCAGTTCTTC.

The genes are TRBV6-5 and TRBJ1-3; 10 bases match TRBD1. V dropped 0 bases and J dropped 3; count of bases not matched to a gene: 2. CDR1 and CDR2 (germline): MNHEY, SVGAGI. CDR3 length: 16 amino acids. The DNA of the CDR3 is TGTGCCAGCAGTTACTCCGGGACAGGGGTTGGAAACACCATATATTTT. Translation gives CASSYSGTGVGNTIYF.